This TCR beta chain was sequenced for a study of blood T cell repertoires in COVID-19 (dated by TCRdb to the early 2020s). Background on the whole study: Collaborator samples came from the United States, Italy and Spain and covered acute and convalescent phases of COVID-19. The material from the prospective study consisted of cDNA or gDNA derived from T cells, B-cell-depleted T cells, or PBMCs. Deeply sampled blood TCRbeta repertoires from subjects exposed to, actively infected with, or recovered from COVID-19 were included in the dataset. The repertoires were released in a freely available public database meant as a resource for research on the immune response to SARS-CoV-2. Samples came from the ongoing ImmuneRACE study (first 160 participants) plus 1,254 subjects from 6 global collaborators. A de-identified subject ID, COVID-19 status, age in years and sex were almost always included in the sample metadata. Where available, HLA class I and class II types were taken from metadata supplied by the sample provider and were not determined by assay-based typing. The paper's findings and limits, for the study overall: The amount of clinical and demographic metadata varied by source and participant and was provided uncurated.

The immunoSEQ Assay, a bias-controlled multiplex PCR, was used to amplify TCRbeta CDR3 regions from genomic DNA. In the source study's methods: Nucleated cell counts per sample were estimated from amplification of reference gene primers within the assay. To quantify the absolute abundance of each unique TCRbeta CDR3 rearrangement, sequence reads were collapsed and filtered. For each sample, productive Simpson clonality was calculated as the square root of Simpson's diversity index over productive rearrangements. TCRdb limited this immuneACCESS table to in-frame rearrangements with V and J called. A share of clones is missing; checked studies link under half to unresolved V genes, and the rest is unexplained. V, J and clone size reflect that table, while D and trimming were determined from the DNA. The sample table records around 58,000 clones; about 90% of these occur just once. Around 7.3% of the sample is taken by the ten largest.

To note about this clone: Its antigen is unknown. No much larger clone exists at a distance of one base, and base qualities are not known.

Including cysteine and phenylalanine, the CDR3 has 14 amino acids. The CDR3 DNA has 42 bases and is translated from base 1. The germline ends are 15 bases apart after V is trimmed by 11 bases and J by 2 bases. In the germline V gene, CDR1 corresponds to ENHRY and CDR2 to SYGVKD. Collaborating institutions collected whole blood in K2EDTA tubes following their own protocols. Collaborator samples were shipped for TCRbeta analysis as frozen whole blood, isolated PBMCs, or DNA extracted from either sample type. This chain is built from TRBV10-3 and TRBJ2-2; the D gene is possibly TRBD1, with 5 bases matching. The sample consisted of peripheral blood. The receptor was derived from a woman aged 60-75 years with active or convalescent COVID-19. At the DNA level, the sequence is TGTGCCGCAAAACAGGTCTTTAACACCGGGGAGCTGTTTTTT. Translated, it reads CAAKQVFNTGELFF.